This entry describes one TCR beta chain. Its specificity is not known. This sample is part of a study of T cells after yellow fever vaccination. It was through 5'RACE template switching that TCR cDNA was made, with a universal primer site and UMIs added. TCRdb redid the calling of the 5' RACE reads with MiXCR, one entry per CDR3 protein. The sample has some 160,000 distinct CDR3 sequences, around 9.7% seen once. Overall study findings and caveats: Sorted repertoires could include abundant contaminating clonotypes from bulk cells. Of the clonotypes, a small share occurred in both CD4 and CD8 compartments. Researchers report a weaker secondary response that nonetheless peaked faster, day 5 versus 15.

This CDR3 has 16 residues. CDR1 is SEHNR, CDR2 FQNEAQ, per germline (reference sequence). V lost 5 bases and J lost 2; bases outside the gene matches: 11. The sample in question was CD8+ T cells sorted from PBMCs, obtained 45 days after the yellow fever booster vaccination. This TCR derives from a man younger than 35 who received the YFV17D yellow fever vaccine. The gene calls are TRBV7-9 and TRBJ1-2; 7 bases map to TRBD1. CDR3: CASSITRDSPNYGYTF. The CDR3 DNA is TGTGCCAGCAGCATCACCAGGGACAGCCCGAACTATGGCTACACCTTC. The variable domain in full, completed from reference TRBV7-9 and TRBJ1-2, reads DTGVSQNPRHKITKRGQNVTFRCDPISEHNRLYWYRQTLGQGPEFLTYFQNEAQLEKSRLLSDRFSAERPKGSFSTLEIQRTEQGDSAMYLCASSITRDSPNYGYTFGSGTRLTVV.